One sample yielded the 30 T cell receptor beta chains listed below, sequenced in a study of cytomegalovirus exposure and HLA in healthy donors. In the PCR, 60 Vbeta and 13 Jbeta primers were used. Method: immunoSEQ multiplex PCR; TCRdb's copy keeps in-frame clones and lacks some. The data hold more than 110,000 clones, with approximately 82% observed a single time. The specimen sequenced was PBMCs. The receptors come from a man aged 25 to 40 in good health and CMV-seropositive.

The chain carries TRBV4-1 and TRBJ1-1, with 9 positions matching TRBD1. J gave up 3 bases and V 7 bases, and 3 bases lay outside the gene matches. Germline V gene data show CDR1 as MGHRA and CDR2 as YSYEKL. The CDR3 is 13 residues long. The CDR3 nucleotides are TGCGCCAGCAACTACAGGGGGCACACTGAAGCTTTCTTT. Translated: CASNYRGHTEAFF.

This rearrangement joins TRBV7-9 to TRBJ2-5; D is perhaps TRBD2 (7 bases). CDR1 is SEHNR and CDR2 is FQNEAQ in the germline V gene (reference sequence). V lost 4 bases to trimming and J lost 4 bases, with 19 bases between them. The CDR3 contains 16 residues. This CDR3 reads CASSSTGGHQGETQYF. The CDR3 DNA is TGTGCCAGCAGCTCAACGGGGGGCCATCAAGGAGAGACCCAGTACTTC.

This chain links TRBV28 with TRBJ2-2, with D perhaps TRBD2 (5 bases). V lost 11 bases, J lost 0 bases, and 10 bases lay in between. Germline CDR1 MDHEN, CDR2 SYDVKM. This CDR3 is 13 amino acids long. CDR3 nucleotide sequence: TGTGCCTTAACCGGGACGAACACCGGGGAGCTGTTTTTT. It is translated as CALTGTNTGELFF.

The chain has TRBV18 and TRBJ1-6, with D possibly matching TRBD1 (6 bases). Trimming removed 2 bases at V and 10 bases at J, with 15 bases between. Germline CDR1 and CDR2: KGHSH and LQKENI. The CDR3 has 15 residues. CDR3 residues: CASSPLDSLRSPLHF. The CDR3 bases are TGTGCCAGCTCACCATTGGACAGTCTCCGCTCACCCCTCCACTTT.

The rearrangement uses TRBV7-2 and TRBJ2-3; D possibly corresponds to TRBD2 (5 bases). V was trimmed by 4 bases and J by 2 bases, leaving 16 bases between them. The CDR3 length is 16 residues. Germline values: CDR1 SGHTA, CDR2 FQGNSA. CDR3 bases: TGTGCCAGCAGCTCTGGCTCAGGACTTAACACAGATACGCAGTATTTT. Its protein product is CASSSGSGLNTDTQYF. The whole variable domain, filled in from reference TRBV7-2 and TRBJ2-3, reads GAGVSQSPSNKVTEKGKDVELRCDPISGHTALYWYRQSLGQGLEFLIYFQGNSAPDKSGLPSDRFSAERTGGSVSTLTIQRTQQEDSAVYLCASSSGSGLNTDTQYFGPGTRLTVL.

The V gene is TRBV28, the J gene TRBJ1-5; 8 nucleotides align to TRBD1. The trim removed 4 bases at V and 6 bases at J, leaving 5 bases unmatched. The CDR3 totals 14 residues. Germline lookup yields CDR1 MDHEN and CDR2 SYDVKM. The DNA of the CDR3 is TGTGCCAGCAGTTCCGGACAGGGAGGTCAGCCCCAGCATTTT. It translates to CASSSGQGGQPQHF.

As regards this clone: Other nucleotide sequences in the sample specify the same CDR3. V and J are TRBV5-6 and TRBJ2-7, with D maybe TRBD1 (5 bases). CDR3 length equals 13 residues. Germline lookup yields CDR1 SGHDT and CDR2 YYEEEE. Trimming left V 0 bases short and J 2 bases short, with 6 bases between. This CDR3 reads CASSLGGPYEQYF. CDR3 nucleotides: TGTGCCAGCAGCTTGGGGGGCCCCTACGAGCAGTACTTC. Full variable domain (missing parts from reference TRBV5-6 and TRBJ2-7): DAGVTQSPTHLIKTRGQQVTLRCSPKSGHDTVSWYQQALGQGPQFIFQYYEEEERQRGNFPDRFSGHQFPNYSSELNVNALLLGDSALYLCASSLGGPYEQYFGPGTRLTVT.

This chain links TRBV19 with TRBJ1-4, with a tentative D call TRBD1 (6 bases). Germline values: CDR1 LNHDA, CDR2 SQIVND (reference sequence). V was clipped by 3 bases and J by 6 bases, with 20 bases between them. The CDR3 length is 17 residues. The CDR3 region has the DNA TGTGCCAGTAGTATTTCCCGGGCAGGGGCCTCAGATGAAAAACTGTTTTTT. It codes for CASSISRAGASDEKLFF.

With respect to this clone: One end of the junction fails to match germline, which may point to a read error. CDR3 sequence (DNA): TGTTCCAGCAGCTTAGCGCCGGGTGAGCAGTTCTTC. The encoded protein is CSSSLAPGEQFF. The gene calls are TRBV7-9 and TRBJ2-1; maybe TRBD2 (5 bases). Germline V CDR1 and CDR2: SEHNR, FQNEAQ (reference sequence). CDR3 length equals 12 residues.

The rearrangement joins TRBV11-1 to TRBJ2-1; 9 bases fit TRBD2. The junction had 7 bases not matched to a gene; V was cut back by 5 bases and J by 2 bases. Looked up from germline, CDR1 is SGHAT and CDR2 is FQDESV (reference sequence). The CDR3 spans 16 residues. The CDR3 sequence: CASSIGAGGTYNEQFF. Written as DNA, the CDR3 is TGTGCCAGCAGCATCGGAGCGGGAGGTACCTACAATGAGCAGTTCTTC.

The gene calls are TRBV11-3 and TRBJ2-7; D remains unclear. Germline V gives CDR1 SGHNT, CDR2 YENEEA. The germline V and J ends were trimmed by 1 base and 2 bases, with 12 bases remaining between them. The CDR3 runs 15 residues. The CDR3 DNA reads TGTGCCAGCAGCTTAGCGGAGCCCTCGGCCTACGAGCAGTACTTC. Translating it yields CASSLAEPSAYEQYF.

In DNA form, the CDR3 reads TGTGCCAGCAGCTTAGTCGCACAGGGGCCGGCCTACGAGCAGTACTTC. It is translated as CASSLVAQGPAYEQYF. This sequence joins TRBV7-3 and TRBJ2-7, with TRBD1 matching 7 bases. The V segment lost 2 bases and the J segment 2 bases; nucleotides outside the gene matches: 9. The CDR3 has 16 residues. Per germline, CDR1 SGHTA and CDR2 FQGTGA.

V is TRBV19 and J is TRBJ2-6; 7 bases are a match to TRBD1. CDR1 is LNHDA, CDR2 SQIVND, per germline (reference sequence). V was pared by 8 bases and J by 4 bases, with 8 bases of the junction left unmatched. The CDR3 extends over 15 amino acids. DNA for the CDR3: TGTGCCAGTGGGCGCAGGGGGTCCGGGGCCAACGTCCTGACTTTC. It translates to CASGRRGSGANVLTF.

This chain links TRBV29-1 with TRBJ2-1, with D perhaps matching TRBD1 (7 bases). Germline-derived CDR1 and CDR2 are SQVTM and ANQGSEA. V gave up 6 bases and J gave up 0 bases, with 15 bases separating them. The CDR3 totals 15 residues. CDR3 sequence: CSVSGGSSSYNEQFF. CDR3 coding DNA: TGCAGCGTCTCAGGGGGGTCCAGCTCCTACAATGAGCAGTTCTTC.

This clone occurred once. The V gene is TRBV6-1, the J gene TRBJ1-2, with D perhaps matching TRBD1 (6 bases). V was shortened by 2 bases and J by 5 bases, with 9 bases between the two germline ends. The germline V gene has CDR1 MNHNS and CDR2 SASEGT. CDR3 size: 13 residues. CDR3 in amino acids: CASSEFQGYGYTF. As DNA, the CDR3 is TGTGCCAGCAGTGAATTTCAGGGGTATGGCTACACCTTC.

In its sample, this clone was seen a few times. V gene TRBV9 combines with J gene TRBJ2-3; the D gene is possibly TRBD2 (5 bases). This CDR3 contains 14 residues. CDR1 and CDR2 from the germline V gene are SGDLS and YYNGEE. V was pared by 6 bases and J by 0 bases, with 11 bases between. The CDR3 protein is CASTPEGSTDTQYF. In nucleotides, the CDR3 is TGTGCCAGCACCCCCGAGGGTAGCACAGATACGCAGTATTTT. Based on the CDR3 plus reference TRBV9 and TRBJ2-3, the full variable domain is DSGVTQTPKHLITATGQRVTLRCSPRSGDLSVYWYQQSLDQGLQFLIQYYNGEERAKGNILERFSAQQFPDLHSELNLSSLELGDSALYFCASTPEGSTDTQYFGPGTRLTVL.

The rearrangement uses TRBV15 and TRBJ1-4, with 8 bases aligning to TRBD1. The junction had 5 bases not matched to a gene; V was cut back by 6 bases and J by 5 bases. The CDR3 consists of 14 residues. CDR1 and CDR2 from the germline V gene are LNHNV and YYDKDF (reference sequence). Here the CDR3 DNA reads TGTGCCACCAGTCCGGACAGGGAAAATGAAAAACTGTTTTTT. It specifies CATSPDRENEKLFF.

This clone occurred a few times. V usage is TRBV9 and J usage is TRBJ1-5; D might be TRBD1 (6 bases). CDR3 length equals 15 residues. Per the germline V gene, CDR1 is SGDLS and CDR2 is YYNGEE. Trimming cost V 0 bases and J 3 bases, with 10 bases left between them. The CDR3 here is CASSVGWGHNQPQHF. The CDR3 DNA is TGTGCCAGCAGCGTAGGTTGGGGGCACAATCAGCCCCAGCATTTT.

On this clone itself: Other DNA sequences within the sample encode an identical CDR3. The chain links TRBV5-4 to TRBJ2-3; D is possibly TRBD2 (7 bases). Germline V gene lookup returns CDR1 SGHNT and CDR2 YYREEE (reference sequence). Trimming took off 0 bases at V and 5 bases at J, with 13 bases between the two ends. The CDR3 totals 15 residues. This CDR3 reads CASSLGGGARDTQYF. CDR3 DNA: TGTGCCAGCAGCTTGGGTGGGGGGGCCAGAGATACGCAGTATTTT. Supplemented by reference TRBV5-4 and TRBJ2-3, the full variable domain reads ETGVTQSPTHLIKTRGQQVTLRCSSQSGHNTVSWYQQALGQGPQFIFQYYREEENGRGNFPPRFSGLQFPNYSSELNVNALELDDSALYLCASSLGGGARDTQYFGPGTRLTVL.

The chain has TRBV9 and TRBJ2-1; weak D call: TRBD2 (6 bases). V was shortened by 1 base and J by 0 bases, with 17 bases between the two germline ends. This CDR3 is 18 amino acids long. From germline, CDR1 is SGDLS and CDR2 YYNGEE. The CDR3 sequence is CASSVHQETGVSYNEQFF. The CDR3 nucleotides are TGTGCCAGCAGCGTACATCAGGAGACGGGAGTCTCCTACAATGAGCAGTTCTTC.

V is TRBV7-8 and J is TRBJ2-7, with 12 bases fitting TRBD2. The junction had 15 bases not matched to a gene; V was cut back by 7 bases and J by 5 bases. CDR1 and CDR2 (germline): SGHVS, FQNEAQ. CDR3 size: 17 residues. The CDR3 is CASTPSGRLAGANEQYF. CDR3 coding DNA: TGTGCCAGCACCCCCTCTGGTCGACTAGCGGGAGCCAACGAGCAGTACTTC.

J is TRBJ2-2 and V is TRBV9, with 7 bases aligning to TRBD1. The CDR3 length is 15 residues. The V gene's germline CDR1 is SGDLS and CDR2 YYNGEE. Trimming cost V 4 bases and J 5 bases; bases outside gene matches: 8. In DNA, the CDR3 is TGTGCCAGCAGCACCCGACAGGGTCGGACCGGGGAGCTGTTTTTT. Its translation is CASSTRQGRTGELFF.

The chain joins TRBV9 to TRBJ2-3; possible D gene TRBD2, 6 bases. Germline V gives CDR1 SGDLS, CDR2 YYNGEE. V lost 2 bases and J lost 0, with 13 bases in between. The CDR3 has 16 amino acids. The CDR3 DNA reads as TGTGCCAGCAGCGTGAATGCGGGAACTAGCACAGATACGCAGTATTTT. Its translation: CASSVNAGTSTDTQYF.

The genes are TRBV6-5 and TRBJ2-5; a possible D gene is TRBD2 (6 bases). TRBJ2-7 explains the end of the DNA better; the J call may be wrong. This CDR3 region has 14 residues. CDR1 and CDR2 (germline): MNHEY, SVGAGI. CDR3 region: CASSLKGGIGEQYF. DNA of the CDR3: TGTGCCAGCAGCCTAAAGGGCGGGATAGGCGAGCAGTACTTC.

The CDR3 is CASSVGHSGANVLTF. Written as DNA, the CDR3 is TGCGCCAGCAGCGTGGGACACTCTGGGGCCAACGTCCTGACTTTC. The genes are TRBV5-1 and TRBJ2-6, with D tentatively TRBD1 (6 bases). Trimming stripped 4 bases from V and 0 bases from J, with 8 bases between. Germline V gene data show CDR1 as SGHRS and CDR2 as YFSETQ. The CDR3 extends over 15 amino acids.

The rearrangement links TRBV5-6 to TRBJ1-2; no reliable D call. The CDR3 is 14 amino acids. The V end lost 0 bases, the J end lost 3 bases, and 9 bases lay between the germline ends. Germline CDR1 and CDR2: SGHDT and YYEEEE. The CDR3 coding sequence is TGTGCCAGCAGCTTGGAAACAGATTACTATGGCTACACCTTC. Amino acids: CASSLETDYYGYTF.

CDR3 region: CATNGEYNSPLHF. As DNA, the CDR3 is TGTGCCACCAATGGGGAGTATAATTCACCCCTCCACTTT. The J gene is TRBJ1-6, the V gene TRBV18, with D hard to call. The CDR3 runs 13 residues. V gave up 10 bases and J gave up 4 bases, with 11 bases separating them. CDR1 is KGHSH, CDR2 LQKENI, per germline.

The chain couples TRBV5-1 to TRBJ1-1; no reliable D call. This CDR3 has 13 amino acids. Germline CDR1 and CDR2: SGHRS and YFSETQ. V shed 0 bases and J shed 10 bases, with 13 bases lying between them. The CDR3 protein is CASSLGQAEVAFF. CDR3 nucleotide sequence: TGCGCCAGCAGCTTGGGGCAGGCGGAGGTAGCTTTCTTT.

The CDR3 loop is CASSPQNQVNTEAFF. In nucleotides, the CDR3 is TGTGCCAGCTCACCGCAAAATCAGGTGAACACTGAAGCTTTCTTT. The V gene is TRBV18, the J gene TRBJ1-1; D unresolved. This CDR3 has 15 amino acids. Germline V lookup: CDR1 KGHSH, CDR2 LQKENI. V lost 3 bases and J 0 bases, leaving 11 bases between the germline ends.

This rearrangement joins TRBV7-6 to TRBJ1-5; D uncertain. Trimming removed 10 bases at V and 2 bases at J, with 9 bases between. The CDR3 spans 12 residues. Looked up from germline, CDR1 is SGHVS and CDR2 is FNYEAQ. The CDR3 bases are TGTGCCACTCAATCAGGCAATCAGCCCCAGCATTTT. It codes for CATQSGNQPQHF.